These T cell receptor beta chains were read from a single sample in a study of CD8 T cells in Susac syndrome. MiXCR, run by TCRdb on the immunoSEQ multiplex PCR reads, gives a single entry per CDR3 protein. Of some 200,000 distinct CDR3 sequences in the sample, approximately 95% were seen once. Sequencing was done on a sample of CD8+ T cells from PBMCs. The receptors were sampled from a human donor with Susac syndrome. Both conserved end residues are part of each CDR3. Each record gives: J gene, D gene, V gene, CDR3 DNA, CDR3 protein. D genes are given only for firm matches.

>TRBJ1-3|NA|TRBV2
TGTGCCAGCAGTGACGGGCAGATCTCTGGAAACACCATATATTTT
CASSDGQISGNTIYF
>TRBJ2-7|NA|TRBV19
TGTGCCAGTAGTATAGAAGGCAGCTCCTACGAGCAGTACTTC
CASSIEGSSYEQYF
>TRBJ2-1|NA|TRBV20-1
TGCAGTGCTAGGGACGTGCGAACCTACAATGAGCAGTTCTTC
CSARDVRTYNEQFF
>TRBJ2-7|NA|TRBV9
TGTGCCAGCAGCGAATCGGCGGACGTCCGACAGCAGTACTTC
CASSESADVRQQYF
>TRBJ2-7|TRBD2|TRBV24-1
TGTGCCACCAGTACTAGCGGGAGCACCCACGAGCAGTACTTC
CATSTSGSTHEQYF
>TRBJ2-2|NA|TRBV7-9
TGTGCCAGCAGCTTAGATCCAGGAATTACAACCGGGGAGCTGTTTTTT
CASSLDPGITTGELFF
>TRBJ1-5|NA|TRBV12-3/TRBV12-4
TGTGCCAGCAGTTCCCCTGCGGGGACTAGCTTCGGGGTAGACAATCAGCCCCAGCATTTT
CASSSPAGTSFGVDNQPQHF
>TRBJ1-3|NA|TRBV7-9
TGTGCCAGCAGCTTAGGTCGATCGGAAAGAGGAAACACCATATATTTT
CASSLGRSERGNTIYF
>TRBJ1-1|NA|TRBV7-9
TGTGCCAGCAGCTCATACACGGGCACTGAAGCTTTCTTT
CASSSYTGTEAFF
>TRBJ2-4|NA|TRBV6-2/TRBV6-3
TGTGCCAGCAGCCCCGGACGCGAAGTAGCCAAAAACATTCAGTACTTC
CASSPGREVAKNIQYF
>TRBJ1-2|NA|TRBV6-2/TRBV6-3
TGTGCCAGCAGCACGGACAGCCACTATGGCTACACCTTC
CASSTDSHYGYTF
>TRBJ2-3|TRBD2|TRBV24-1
TGTGCCACCAGTGACATAGCGGGAGATAAGCCAGATACGCAGTATTTT
CATSDIAGDKPDTQYF
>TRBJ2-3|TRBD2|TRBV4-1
TGCGCCAGCAGCGGGACTAGCGGGAGGTCAGATACGCAGTATTTT
CASSGTSGRSDTQYF
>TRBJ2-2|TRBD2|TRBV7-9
TGTGCCAGCAGCTTTACAGCGGGAGGAAACACCGGGGAGCTGTTTTTT
CASSFTAGGNTGELFF